This T cell receptor (beta chain) was recovered during a study of stem cell transplantation in POMP-related autoinflammatory disease. Study at large: The study hypothesized thymoproteasome defects skew the TRB repertoire via impaired CD8+ selection. CD8+ T cells were low and CD4+ cells naive-skewed before transplant.

V lost 6 bases, J lost 2 bases, and 9 bases lay in between. Per germline, CDR1 LNHDA and CDR2 SQIVND (reference sequence). CDR3 length: 13 amino acids. Broader study findings: Unique TRB V-J gene pairings were limited in number in patients with PRAID. A trend toward lower repertoire diversity and greater clonality appeared in every analyzed T-cell subset of PRAID patients.

Worth noting for this clone: Its antigen is still unknown.

Using immunoSEQ multiplex PCR, the repertoire was profiled, and TCRdb retains in-frame clones only, with some absent. The table shows 68,000 or so clones, with roughly 90% occurring only once. This receptor was taken from a human patient with POMP-related autoinflammation and immune dysregulation (PRAID). Some T cells may be provided by the graft donor. This chain connects TRBV19 to TRBJ2-3, with a weak D call TRBD2 (6 bases). Sequenced material: CD4+ T cells from PBMCs, taken after stem cell transplantation. CDR3 region: CASSGRFTDTQYF. The CDR3 nucleotides read TGTGCCAGTAGCGGGAGATTCACAGATACGCAGTATTTT.